These 27 T cell receptor beta chains were sequenced from one sample in a study of cytomegalovirus exposure and HLA in healthy donors. PCR was performed using 60 Vbeta and 13 Jbeta primers. This table comes from immunoSEQ multiplex PCR, and its TCRdb copy is limited to in-frame clones, with some not included. The table records hundreds of thousands of clones, roughly 87% of them present only once. The sequenced material came from PBMCs. All receptors come from a man aged 40-55 years in good health and CMV-seropositive.

This chain links TRBV6-1 with TRBJ1-5, with TRBD1 as a possible D gene (6 bases). Trimming cost V 0 bases and J 5 bases, with 11 bases left between them. Germline lookup yields CDR1 MNHNS and CDR2 SASEGT. The CDR3 has 15 residues. The CDR3 reads CASSEATGGYQPQHF. The DNA of the CDR3 is TGTGCCAGCAGTGAAGCGACAGGCGGCTATCAGCCCCAGCATTTT.

The chain joins TRBV9 to TRBJ2-1; tentative D call: TRBD1 (6 bases). Trimming removed 6 bases at V and 4 bases at J, with 14 bases between. CDR3 length: 14 residues. Germline values: CDR1 SGDLS, CDR2 YYNGEE. The CDR3 DNA reads TGTGCCAGCACCTCCGGGACATTTTACAATGAGCAGTTCTTC. Amino acid sequence: CASTSGTFYNEQFF. Full variable domain (outside the CDR3, taken from reference TRBV9 and TRBJ2-1): DSGVTQTPKHLITATGQRVTLRCSPRSGDLSVYWYQQSLDQGLQFLIQYYNGEERAKGNILERFSAQQFPDLHSELNLSSLELGDSALYFCASTSGTFYNEQFFGPGTRLTVL.

This clone was counted only a few times. The J gene is TRBJ2-1, the V gene TRBV27; TRBD2 matches at 9 bases. The V segment lost 6 bases and the J segment 1 base; nucleotides outside the gene matches: 7. This CDR3 contains 16 residues. Germline loops: CDR1 MNHEY, CDR2 SMNVEV (reference sequence). The CDR3 sequence: CASSPGGRGSYNEQFF. For the CDR3, the DNA is TGTGCCAGCAGCCCGGGCGGGAGGGGGTCCTACAATGAGCAGTTCTTC.

This clone was found a few times. This rearrangement joins TRBV5-1 to TRBJ2-4; tentative D call: TRBD2 (5 bases). The CDR3 covers 16 residues. CDR1 and CDR2 (germline): SGHRS, YFSETQ. V was cut by 0 bases and J by 0 bases, with 10 bases left in between. This CDR3 reads CASSLGSAGAKNIQYF. The CDR3 region has the DNA TGCGCCAGCAGCTTGGGTAGCGCGGGAGCCAAAAACATTCAGTACTTC.

This clone was seen only a few times. The V gene is TRBV11-2, the J gene TRBJ1-1; D is ambiguous. The CDR3 has 14 amino acids. CDR1 and CDR2 (germline): SGHAT, FQNNGV. V lost 5 bases, J lost 4 bases, and 14 bases lay in between. The CDR3 protein is CASSLRDMGTEAFF. Written as DNA, the CDR3 is TGTGCCAGCAGCCTCCGGGATATGGGCACTGAAGCTTTCTTT.

The chain is built from TRBV27 and TRBJ1-5; weak D call: TRBD1 (5 bases). CDR3 length equals 14 residues. V lost 1 base to trimming and J lost 5 bases, with 9 bases between them. From germline, CDR1 is MNHEY and CDR2 SMNVEV (reference sequence). CDR3 protein: CASSLYSGYQPQHF. The CDR3 nucleotides read TGTGCCAGCAGTTTATACTCAGGGTATCAGCCCCAGCATTTT.

This chain joins TRBV29-1 and TRBJ2-3; possible D gene TRBD2, 6 bases. Germline V gene lookup returns CDR1 SQVTM and CDR2 ANQGSEA. Trimming left V 7 bases short and J 2 bases short, with 28 bases between. This CDR3 region has 18 residues. CDR3 bases: TGCAGCGCTGCTGGAGGGTGGAGCGGAGGCAGAATCACAGATACGCAGTATTTT. This codes for CSAAGGWSGGRITDTQYF.

CDR3 sequence reads: CASSFTGQYGYTF. CDR3 nucleotides: TGTGCCAGCAGCTTCACAGGGCAATATGGCTACACCTTC. This chain links TRBV7-3 with TRBJ1-2; TRBD1 is a possible D gene (6 bases). CDR3 length: 13 amino acids. Looked up from germline, CDR1 is SGHTA and CDR2 is FQGTGA. V lost 3 bases and J lost 5, with 10 bases in between.

This clone appeared once. V gene TRBV7-8 combines with J gene TRBJ2-4; D is possibly TRBD2 (5 bases). CDR3 length: 14 amino acids. Trimming took off 5 bases at V and 4 bases at J, with 12 bases between the two ends. Germline V lookup: CDR1 SGHVS, CDR2 FQNEAQ. The CDR3, as DNA: TGTGCCAGCAGCACCAGGACGGGGAAAAACATTCAGTACTTC. Encoded protein: CASSTRTGKNIQYF.

CDR3 loop: CASSHTGRRGTEAFF. Here the CDR3 DNA reads TGTGCCAGCAGTCACACGGGACGGCGGGGCACTGAAGCTTTCTTT. The V and J genes are TRBV6-5 and TRBJ1-1, with D perhaps matching TRBD1 (5 bases). V lost 5 bases and J lost 4, with 17 bases in between. The CDR3 totals 15 residues. In germline, CDR1 is MNHEY, CDR2 SVGAGI.

The chain recombines TRBV7-9 with TRBJ2-3; tentatively, D is TRBD2 (6 bases). This CDR3 is built from 13 residues. Trimming removed 8 bases from V and 4 bases from J, with 13 bases in between. Germline lookup yields CDR1 SEHNR and CDR2 FQNEAQ (reference sequence). The CDR3 DNA reads TGTGCCAGCGGGGACGGGGGAGCAGATACGCAGTATTTT. Translating gives CASGDGGADTQYF.

The genes are TRBV4-1 and TRBJ2-2, with D possibly matching TRBD2 (6 bases). V lost 3 bases and J 0 bases, leaving 8 bases between the germline ends. CDR1 MGHRA and CDR2 YSYEKL come from the germline V gene. The CDR3 totals 15 residues. The CDR3 reads CASSHSGANTGELFF. CDR3 DNA: TGCGCCAGCAGCCATAGCGGCGCGAACACCGGGGAGCTGTTTTTT.

This chain links TRBV12-5 with TRBJ2-2, with 9 nucleotides matching TRBD1. Unmatched junction bases numbered 8, after V lost 2 bases and J lost 4 bases. Germline V gene lookup returns CDR1 LGHNT and CDR2 FRNRAP. The CDR3 length is 17 residues. As DNA, the CDR3 is TGTGCTAGTGGTTTGCCGAGGACAGGGGCCCGCACCGGGGAGCTGTTTTTT. It encodes CASGLPRTGARTGELFF. Using reference TRBV12-5 and TRBJ2-2 for the parts outside the CDR3, the full variable domain is DARVTQTPRHKVTEMGQEVTMRCQPILGHNTVFWYRQTMMQGLELLAYFRNRAPLDDSGMPKDRFSAEMPDATLATLKIQPSEPRDSAVYFCASGLPRTGARTGELFFGEGSRLTVL.

This chain uses TRBV7-3 with TRBJ2-7, with 14 positions matching TRBD2. CDR3 length: 15 amino acids. Germline V gives CDR1 SGHTA, CDR2 FQGTGA. Trimming took 5 bases from V and 6 from J; bases not matched to a gene: 6. The CDR3 reads CASSRTGTSGSEQYF. CDR3 coding DNA: TGTGCCAGCAGCAGAACCGGGACTAGCGGGAGCGAGCAGTACTTC.

V usage is TRBV6-5 and J usage is TRBJ1-5; D possibly corresponds to TRBD1 (6 bases). CDR1 is MNHEY, CDR2 SVGAGI, per germline. CDR3 size: 15 residues. V lost 5 bases, J lost 7 bases, and 18 bases lay in between. The CDR3 protein is CASSPQSGGGQPQHF. The CDR3 DNA reads TGTGCCAGCAGTCCACAATCGGGGGGCGGGCAGCCCCAGCATTTT.

V and J are TRBV15 and TRBJ1-2; D not resolved. Germline values: CDR1 LNHNV, CDR2 YYDKDF (reference sequence). Trimming removed 0 bases from V and 4 bases from J, with 12 bases in between. The CDR3 has 15 residues. The CDR3 spells CATSRDVSVAYGYTF. The CDR3 DNA reads as TGTGCCACCAGCAGAGATGTCTCAGTCGCCTATGGCTACACCTTC.

The genes are TRBV25-1 and TRBJ1-2; D is unclear. The V gene's germline CDR1 is MGHDK and CDR2 SYGVNS. The V end was cut by 2 bases, the J end by 4 bases, with 11 bases between. The CDR3 extends over 14 amino acids. The CDR3 spells CASSETPEFYGYTF. The CDR3 DNA is TGTGCCAGCAGTGAAACACCGGAGTTCTATGGCTACACCTTC.

The chain links TRBV2 to TRBJ2-5; possible D gene TRBD1, 6 bases. This CDR3 comprises 17 residues. V was cut by 8 bases and J by 0 bases, with 22 bases left in between. Germline values: CDR1 SNHLY, CDR2 FYNNEI. The CDR3 DNA is TGTGCCAGCTGGGGACAAAACCCTCATGGGTACCAAGAGACCCAGTACTTC. The encoded protein is CASWGQNPHGYQETQYF.

The chain joins TRBV27 to TRBJ2-1, with TRBD2 identical over 8 bases. With V trimmed by 5 bases and J by 8 bases, 17 bases remained unmatched. This CDR3 has 17 residues. Germline loops: CDR1 MNHEY, CDR2 SMNVEV (reference sequence). CDR3 in DNA: TGTGCCAGCAGTCCCCTCGGTACGGGACTAGTACTCCATGAGCAGTTCTTC. It encodes CASSPLGTGLVLHEQFF.

The chain combines TRBV27 with TRBJ2-1, with 12 positions matching TRBD2. With V trimmed by 6 bases and J by 0 bases, 0 bases remained unmatched. The CDR3 is 15 amino acids. The germline CDR1 and CDR2 sequences are MNHEY and SMNVEV (reference sequence). The CDR3 DNA follows: TGTGCCAGCAGACTAGCGGGAGGCTCCTACAATGAGCAGTTCTTC. Its protein product is CASRLAGGSYNEQFF.

The chain has TRBV5-1 and TRBJ2-5; 8 bases are shared with TRBD2. The J segment lost 1 base and the V segment lost 4 bases, leaving 18 bases of the junction unmatched. This CDR3 region has 19 residues. CDR1 is SGHRS and CDR2 is YFSETQ in the germline V gene. The CDR3 reads CASSAAGTRVFQGQETQYF. The CDR3 nucleotides are TGCGCCAGCAGCGCTGCCGGGACTAGGGTCTTCCAGGGCCAAGAGACCCAGTACTTC.

V and J are TRBV30 and TRBJ2-7; the match to TRBD2 covers 7 bases. The CDR3 consists of 15 residues. Germline CDR1 GTSNPN, CDR2 SVGIG (reference sequence). Trimming cost V 3 bases and J 2 bases; bases outside gene matches: 10. CDR3 protein: CAWRPSGTLTYEQYF. CDR3 DNA sequence: TGTGCCTGGAGACCAAGCGGGACCCTCACCTACGAGCAGTACTTC.

The chain recombines TRBV10-1 with TRBJ2-7, with TRBD2 matching 10 bases. Germline V gene data show CDR1 as WNHNN and CDR2 as SYGVQD (reference sequence). After removal of 1 base from V and 0 bases from J, the junction contained 0 bases not matched to a gene. This CDR3 is 15 amino acids long. The CDR3 reads CASSELAGGSYEQYV. The CDR3 coding sequence is TGCGCCAGCAGTGAGTTAGCGGGGGGCTCCTACGAGCAGTACGTC.

The chain uses TRBV5-8 and TRBJ1-2, with unresolved D. Deletions cut 4 bases from V and 0 bases from J, with 10 bases between. Germline CDR1 SGHTS, CDR2 YDEGEE. The CDR3 is 14 amino acids. CDR3 coding DNA: TGTGCCAGCAGCCCTACCACAGCTAACTATGGCTACACCTTC. Protein product: CASSPTTANYGYTF. Full variable domain (remainder filled in from reference TRBV5-8 and TRBJ1-2): EAGVTQSPTHLIKTRGQQATLRCSPISGHTSVYWYQQALGLGLQFLLWYDEGEERNRGNFPPRFSGRQFPNYSSELNVNALELEDSALYLCASSPTTANYGYTFGSGTRLTVV.

The chain couples TRBV4-2 to TRBJ2-5; D is possibly TRBD1 (5 bases). Germline loops: CDR1 LGHNA, CDR2 YNFKEQ. The CDR3 runs to 15 residues. V lost 0 bases and J lost 5, with 13 bases in between. CDR3 nucleotide sequence: TGTGCCAGCAGCCAAGATGGGGCAGGGATGGAGACCCAGTACTTC. Its translation: CASSQDGAGMETQYF.

This clone came up a few times. The rearrangement links TRBV11-3 to TRBJ2-2; 12 bases match TRBD2. This CDR3 spans 14 amino acids. The V gene end was trimmed by 3 bases and the J gene end by 8 bases; junction bases not matched to a gene: 1. Looked up from germline, CDR1 is SGHNT and CDR2 is YENEEA. CDR3 residues: CASSFGLAGGELFF. The CDR3 bases are TGTGCCAGCAGCTTTGGACTAGCGGGAGGGGAGCTGTTTTTT.

CDR3 residues: CASSATPKLAGAGEQYV. The CDR3 DNA sequence: TGTGCCAGCAGCGCAACCCCCAAACTAGCGGGAGCTGGGGAGCAGTACGTC. The chain carries TRBV9 and TRBJ2-7; 11 nucleotides align to TRBD2. V shed 3 bases, J shed 7 bases, and the junction held 15 bases outside the gene matches. The CDR3 covers 17 residues. Germline V gives CDR1 SGDLS, CDR2 YYNGEE.